Listed below are T cell receptor beta chains from one sample, sequenced in a study. TCRdb independently ran MiXCR on the 5' RACE reads; one entry per CDR3 protein. The sample consists of about 7,200 distinct CDR3 sequences, roughly 37% of them appearing once. The specimen was memory CD4+ T cells sorted from blood. These receptors were obtained from a female donor with breast cancer. Each CDR3 is given without its conserved first and last residue. D genes are given only for firm matches.

v_gene,d_gene,j_gene,CDR3aa
TRBV4-2,.,TRBJ1-2,ASSQDVAGTYGYT
TRBV5-1,.,TRBJ1-5,ASSLSPGPGQPQH
TRBV4-2,.,TRBJ1-5,ASSQERGFNQPQH
TRBV20-1,TRBD1,TRBJ1-4,SARGQGTEKLF
TRBV4-1,.,TRBJ1-1,ASSLRSNPPQAF
TRBV25-1,.,TRBJ2-3,ASSDLNTDTQY
TRBV2,.,TRBJ2-3,ASSPPGFGTHTDTQY
TRBV6-1,TRBD1,TRBJ1-2,ASVSGQGANYGYT
TRBV7-2,.,TRBJ1-4,ASSLLNGKLF
TRBV4-1,TRBD1,TRBJ1-2,ASSTAGQGVYGYT
TRBV20-1,.,TRBJ2-7,SAIRAAYEQY
TRBV4-1,.,TRBJ1-3,ASSQQGLSGNTIY
TRBV7-2,.,TRBJ2-5,ASSLARQTKGTQY
TRBV28,.,TRBJ1-1,ASSLAWYGGNTEAF
TRBV20-1,TRBD1,TRBJ1-6,SASDRGHNSPLH
TRBV7-9,TRBD1,TRBJ1-2,ASSLALLDRGGYT
TRBV5-1,.,TRBJ2-7,ASSLERYEQY
TRBV30,.,TRBJ2-1,SAAGYNEQF
TRBV4-2,.,TRBJ2-3,ASSHFVPYGEDTNTQY
TRBV29-1,.,TRBJ2-3,SAWGGPSSDTQY